The clone carrying this T cell receptor beta chain has a single count. RNA extraction and reverse transcription yielded cDNA as sequencing template. Profiling relied on immunoSEQ multiplex PCR, and the TCRdb table lists in-frame clones only, not all of them. Seen here are 150,000 to 200,000 clones, approximately 62% observed once, and the top ten hold around 14%. The sample is drawn from a study of CD8+ T cells in alopecia areata. Treatment denoted: oral pan-JAK inhibitor, 5-10 mg twice daily. Germline V gene data show CDR1 as MNHEY and CDR2 as SVGAGI. This CDR3 comprises 14 residues. V was clipped by 4 bases and J by 8 bases; unmatched bases: 10.

The chain has TRBV6-5 and TRBJ1-2; 7 positions agree with TRBD1. Sequenced material: CD4+ T cells sorted from blood, taken at week 24, from a patient treated with tofacitinib. The clonotype originates from a human donor with alopecia areata. The chain's CDR3 is CASSSTTGMRGYTF. Written as DNA, the CDR3 is TGTGCCAGCAGTTCCACGACAGGGATGAGGGGCTACACCTTC.